A selection of T cell receptor beta chains follows, all from one sample in a study of a mutant IDH1 vaccine in newly diagnosed glioma. Clones were sequenced by immunoSEQ multiplex PCR, and TCRdb holds only the in-frame ones, with some missing. The sample includes around 24,000 clones, about 92% of them seen just once. The specimen comprised PBMCs, sampled from a glioma patient treated with radiotherapy, temozolomide or both. The source is a man in his forties with glioma. Both conserved end residues are part of each CDR3. The D gene is left open where the match is weak. Clone size is given for some rows only: seen once, a few or many times, or a class if the clone is expanded.

V	D	size	J	CDR3	DNA
TRBV10-1	-	-	TRBJ1-1	CASSDGQLEAFF	TGCGCCAGCAGTGACGGCCAGCTCGAAGCTTTCTTT
TRBV2	-	-	TRBJ1-6	CASRDTGSDNSPLHF	TGTGCCAGCAGGGATACAGGCTCCGATAATTCACCCCTCCACTTT
TRBV4-1	-	-	TRBJ1-3	CASSQDHGREIEYF	TGCGCCAGCAGCCAAGATCACGGTAGGGAGATCGAGTATTTT
TRBV4-2	TRBD2	-	TRBJ2-3	CASSQDLAGGVPDTQYF	TGTGCCAGCAGCCAAGACCTAGCGGGGGGGGTACCAGATACGCAGTATTTT
TRBV2	-	-	TRBJ2-7	CASSLMTHEQYF	TGTGCCAGCAGCCTCATGACCCACGAGCAGTACTTC
TRBV7-3	-	-	TRBJ2-1	CASSEGTYNEQFF	TGTGCCAGCAGCGAAGGGACATACAATGAGCAGTTCTTC
TRBV11-3	-	-	TRBJ1-1	CASSLTIWGGGTEAFF	TGTGCCAGCAGCTTAACAATCTGGGGGGGAGGGACTGAAGCTTTCTTT
TRBV10-3	-	-	TRBJ1-1	CAISESGRMNTEAFF	TGTGCCATCAGTGAGTCGGGTCGGATGAACACTGAAGCTTTCTTT
TRBV27	-	once	TRBJ2-3	CASKRQSTDTQYF	TGTGCCAGCAAGCGACAGAGCACAGATACGCAGTATTTT
TRBV12-5	-	-	TRBJ2-3	CASGFRPGPSTDTQYF	TGTGCTAGTGGTTTCCGTCCCGGCCCAAGCACAGATACGCAGTATTTT
TRBV10-3	-	-	TRBJ2-5	CAISESNGAGETQYF	TGTGCCATCAGTGAGTCGAACGGGGCGGGGGAGACCCAGTACTTC
TRBV6-1	-	-	TRBJ1-4	CASSELGARREKLFF	TGTGCCAGCAGTGAACTGGGGGCGAGGAGGGAAAAACTGTTTTTT
TRBV5-4	TRBD1	-	TRBJ1-2	CASSFGDREDTF	TGTGCCAGCAGCTTCGGAGACAGGGAGGATACCTTC
TRBV6-5	-	-	TRBJ1-2	CASSYKGDDGYTF	TGTGCCAGCAGTTATAAGGGAGATGATGGCTACACCTTC
TRBV4-1	-	once	TRBJ1-1	CASSQVGRTEAFF	TGCGCCAGCAGCCAAGTTGGTAGGACTGAAGCTTTCTTT
TRBV6-4	-	-	TRBJ1-1	CASSTEMNTEAFF	TGTGCCAGTTCGACAGAAATGAACACTGAAGCTTTCTTT
TRBV6-5	TRBD2	-	TRBJ2-1	CASSFATSGIFNEQFF	TGTGCCAGCAGTTTCGCCACTAGCGGGATATTCAATGAGCAGTTCTTC
TRBV5-1	TRBD1	-	TRBJ1-2	CASSLKRGPVDGYTF	TGCGCCAGCAGCTTGAAGAGGGGGCCAGTTGATGGCTACACCTTC
TRBV19	-	-	TRBJ2-2	CASSIDPKANTGELFF	TGTGCCAGTAGTATAGACCCAAAGGCGAACACCGGGGAGCTGTTTTTT
TRBV4-3	TRBD2	-	TRBJ2-7	CASSQGTSGGPSSYEQYF	TGCGCCAGCAGCCAAGGGACTAGCGGGGGGCCAAGCTCCTACGAGCAGTACTTC
TRBV27	-	-	TRBJ1-2	CASSPGPGVGYTF	TGTGCCAGCAGTCCGGGGCCCGGGGTTGGCTACACCTTC
TRBV19	-	-	TRBJ1-1	CASSMTPMNTEAFF	TGTGCCAGTAGTATGACACCTATGAACACTGAAGCTTTCTTT
TRBV6-6	-	-	TRBJ2-5	CASSYDTGSQETQYF	TGTGCCAGCAGTTACGACACAGGGTCCCAAGAGACCCAGTACTTC